The clone carrying this T cell receptor beta chain showed up just a few times. Its matching antigen is unknown. Subsequent to a culture period of 10 days, CD4+ T cells were isolated. This sample is drawn from a study of vaccination effects on CD4 cells after COVID-19. Study-wide background: After expansion with viral peptide pools in the ViraFEST assay, antigen-specific CD4+ T cells were sequenced. Study-level results: Clones of infection and vaccine origin contracted markedly late after vaccination.

CDR1 and CDR2 (germline): SGHNT, YYREEE (reference sequence). V was pared by 2 bases and J by 5 bases, with 8 bases of the junction left unmatched. The CDR3 is made up of 16 amino acids. The protocol was immunoSEQ multiplex PCR, while the TCRdb copy is restricted to in-frame clones and leaves out a portion. The data contain tens of thousands of clones, approximately 80% of them singletons. The sequenced sample was CD4+ T cells from PBMCs cultured without peptide, obtained before COVID-19 vaccination. The receptor was isolated from a human donor who had a prior SARS-CoV-2 infection. The chain couples TRBV5-4 to TRBJ2-1, with TRBD2 matching over 9 bases. Written as DNA, the CDR3 is TGTGCCAGCAGCTTCCCCGAGACTAGCGGTGACAATGAGCAGTTCTTC. Its translation: CASSFPETSGDNEQFF.